This T cell receptor beta chain was profiled in a study of breast tumors, draining lymph nodes, adjacent tissues. Overall study results and limits: That most tumor T cells come from lymph nodes remained unproven. Tumor TCR diversity was below lymph nodes but above nontumor tissue. Tumor and nontumor repertoires were significantly more similar in luminal-like than in basal-like breast cancer. Data fit most tumor T cells coming from lymph node, expanding in tumor.

Breast cancer patients provided tissue from their axillary draining lymph nodes. The CDR3 has 14 amino acids. Germline CDR1 reads SGHKS; CDR2 reads YYEKEE (reference sequence). V was trimmed by 5 bases and J by 0 bases, leaving 8 bases between them. A remark on this clonotype: The antigen is not known.

TCRdb re-called the multiplex PCR reads with MiXCR, one entry per CDR3 protein. The table includes more than 200,000 distinct CDR3 sequences, 32% detected once. Source material: axillary lymph node tissue. The clonotype comes from a female donor with breast cancer. Some clones in this sample may be carry-over from other donors' samples. The chain employs TRBV5-5 and TRBJ2-2, with D hard to call. Here the CDR3 DNA reads TGTGCCAGCAGTTCCAGAACGAACACCGGGGAGCTGTTTTTT. This gives the protein CASSSRTNTGELFF.